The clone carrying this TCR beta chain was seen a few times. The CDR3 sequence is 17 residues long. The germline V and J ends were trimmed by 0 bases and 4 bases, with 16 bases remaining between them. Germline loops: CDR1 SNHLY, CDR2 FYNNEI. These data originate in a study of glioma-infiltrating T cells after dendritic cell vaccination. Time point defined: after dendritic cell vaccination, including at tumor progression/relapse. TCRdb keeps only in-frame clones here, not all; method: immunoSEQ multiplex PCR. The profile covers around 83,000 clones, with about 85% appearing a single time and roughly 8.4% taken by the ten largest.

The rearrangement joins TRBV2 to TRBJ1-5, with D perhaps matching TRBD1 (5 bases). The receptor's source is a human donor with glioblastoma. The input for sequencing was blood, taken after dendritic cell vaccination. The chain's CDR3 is CASSEALGGIGNQPQHF. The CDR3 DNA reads TGTGCCAGCAGTGAAGCGTTGGGGGGGATTGGGAATCAGCCCCAGCATTTT. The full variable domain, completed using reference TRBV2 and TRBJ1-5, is EPEVTQTPSHQVTQMGQEVILRCVPISNHLYFYWYRQILGQKVEFLVSFYNNEISEKSEIFDDQFSVERPDGSNFTLKIRSTKLEDSAMYFCASSEALGGIGNQPQHFGDGTRLSIL.